The rows below give T cell receptor beta chains drawn from one sample of a study of identical twins. TCRdb ran MiXCR on the 5' RACE reads and lists one entry per CDR3 protein. The sample records hundreds of thousands of distinct CDR3 sequences, 24% being singletons. The data were also submitted as part of a second study, on T cells expressing NK-cell markers.

Input material: CD4+ T cells sorted from blood. The receptors originated from a young woman in good health. CDR3s include the opening cysteine and the closing phenylalanine or tryptophan. The D gene is left open where the match is weak. Clone sizes are given selectively: once, few, many, or a class where the clone is expanded.

.	TRBV5-1	.	TRBJ1-2	TGCGCCAGCAGCAGGGACGGGGACGTTGGCTACACCTTC	CASSRDGDVGYTF
few	TRBV20-1	.	TRBJ2-7	TGCAGTGCTAGGGGCGGACCCATTTACGAGCAGTACTTC	CSARGGPIYEQYF
.	TRBV2	.	TRBJ2-1	TGTGCCAGGGAAAGGATGGGAGGATACAATGAGCAGTTCTTC	CARERMGGYNEQFF
few	TRBV27	TRBD1	TRBJ2-3	TGTGCCAGCAGTTCGCCGGGACAGGGAGGCTTAGATACGCAGTATTTT	CASSSPGQGGLDTQYF
.	TRBV7-6	.	TRBJ2-1	TGTGCCAGCAGCTTGAACGCCAATGAGCAGTTCTTC	CASSLNANEQFF
.	TRBV12-3/TRBV12-4	.	TRBJ1-2	TGTGCCAGCAGTTTAGCACCGCCCTATGGCTACACCTTC	CASSLAPPYGYTF
.	TRBV11-2	TRBD2	TRBJ2-1	TGTGCCAGCAGCTTAAGGAGGGCCCTGTCTAGCGGGAACCGTGAGCAGTTCTTC	CASSLRRALSSGNREQFF
few	TRBV5-1	.	TRBJ1-2	TGCGCCAGCAGCTTGGGTGTAGGGACACCTGGCTACACCTTC	CASSLGVGTPGYTF
.	TRBV20-1	TRBD2	TRBJ2-1	TGCAGTGCTAGAGACTTGACTAGCGGGAGTGCCTACAATGAGCAGTTCTTC	CSARDLTSGSAYNEQFF
.	TRBV3-1	.	TRBJ2-1	TGTGCCAGCAACCAAAGGGGGACCCCGGGCAATGAGCAGTTCTTC	CASNQRGTPGNEQFF